These 28 T cell receptor beta chains came from one sample sequenced in a study of long-term antiretroviral therapy in people with HIV. The assay used was immunoSEQ (version v3.0), run at survey level. Clones were read by immunoSEQ multiplex PCR, and TCRdb kept only the in-frame ones, dropping some. Seen here are about 36,000 clones, around three quarters observed once, and the top ten hold approximately 6.3%. This specimen consisted of unsorted PBMCs, obtained 3.4 years after starting antiretroviral therapy. These receptor sequences come from a man younger than 45 with HIV.

V and J are TRBV14 and TRBJ2-3, with 10 bases fitting TRBD2. Germline CDR1 and CDR2: SGHDN and FVKESK. Trimming took 4 bases from V and 2 from J; bases not matched to a gene: 3. CDR3 size: 15 residues. The chain's CDR3 is CASSLGTSATDTQYF. The DNA of the CDR3 is TGTGCCAGCAGCCTTGGGACTAGCGCCACAGATACGCAGTATTTT.

The chain links TRBV27 to TRBJ1-4; D remains ambiguous. Trimming removed 3 bases from V and 2 bases from J, with 13 bases in between. There are 16 residues in the CDR3. The germline gives CDR1 MNHEY, CDR2 SMNVEV (reference sequence). Here the CDR3 DNA reads TGTGCCAGCAGTTTTGACCCCCGGGGTACTAATGAAAAACTGTTTTTT. Its translation is CASSFDPRGTNEKLFF.

The chain recombines TRBV15 with TRBJ1-5, with D hard to call. Germline CDR1 and CDR2: LNHNV and YYDKDF (reference sequence). The CDR3 has 16 residues. Trimming took 5 bases from V and 0 from J, leaving 14 bases between them. This CDR3 reads CATSGQPLGSNQPQHF. Written as DNA, the CDR3 is TGTGCCACCAGCGGCCAGCCACTGGGTAGCAATCAGCCCCAGCATTTT.

The rearrangement links TRBV7-9 to TRBJ2-5; D is perhaps TRBD2 (6 bases). V was pared by 1 base and J by 3 bases, with 9 bases between. The CDR3 is 14 amino acids. Germline V gene lookup returns CDR1 SEHNR and CDR2 FQNEAQ (reference sequence). CDR3 sequence: CASSLGGVKETQYF. The DNA of the CDR3 is TGTGCCAGCAGCTTAGGGGGGGTAAAAGAGACCCAGTACTTC.

On this clone itself: An end of the junction does not agree with germline; a read error may underlie this. The chain combines TRBV6-1 with TRBJ2-2; the match to TRBD2 covers 11 bases. The CDR3 loop spans 16 amino acids. Germline V gives CDR1 MNHNS, CDR2 SASEGT. CDR3 nucleotide sequence: TGTGCCAACAGTGAAGTAGCGGGAGGGCACACCGGGGAGCTGTTTTTT. As protein: CANSEVAGGHTGELFF.

The chain carries TRBV7-9 and TRBJ1-2; the D gene is possibly TRBD1 (5 bases). The CDR3 is 13 residues long. From germline, CDR1 is SEHNR and CDR2 FQNEAQ (reference sequence). V lost 4 bases and J lost 3, with 9 bases in between. CDR3 sequence: CASSYGTDYGYTF. Here the CDR3 DNA reads TGTGCCAGCAGCTACGGGACGGACTATGGCTACACCTTC.

In this sample, this clone is medium-sized. The chain joins TRBV19 to TRBJ2-4; D perhaps matches TRBD1 (5 bases). The V gene lost 5 bases and the J gene lost 7 bases, with 6 bases spanning the gap. The germline V gene encodes CDR1 LNHDA and CDR2 SQIVND (reference sequence). The CDR3 loop spans 11 amino acids. The CDR3 spells CASSWGNIQYF. CDR3 coding DNA: TGTGCCAGTAGTTGGGGCAACATTCAGTACTTC.

In its sample, this clone was seen once. This chain joins TRBV10-3 and TRBJ1-5, with unresolved D. This CDR3 is 14 amino acids long. V gave up 2 bases and J gave up 7 bases, with 12 bases separating them. Germline-derived CDR1 and CDR2 are ENHRY and SYGVKD. In DNA, the CDR3 is TGTGCCATCAGTGAGAGGGCATCCGGGCAGCCCCAGCATTTT. This translates into CAISERASGQPQHF.

The chain links TRBV6-5 to TRBJ2-7; possible D gene TRBD2, 6 bases. V was trimmed by 1 base and J by 8 bases, leaving 9 bases between them. This CDR3 region has 12 residues. Germline V gene data show CDR1 as MNHEY and CDR2 as SVGAGI. This CDR3 reads CASSYLEGKQYF. In nucleotides, the CDR3 is TGTGCCAGCAGTTACTTGGAGGGAAAGCAGTACTTC.

The rearrangement joins TRBV28 to TRBJ1-5; D not certain. This CDR3 spans 11 amino acids. The germline V gene encodes CDR1 MDHEN and CDR2 SYDVKM. V gave up 6 bases and J gave up 4 bases, with 4 bases separating them. The CDR3 sequence: CASSPNQPQHF. In DNA, the CDR3 is TGTGCCAGCAGCCCGAATCAGCCCCAGCATTTT.

In its sample, this clone was seen a few times. The chain links TRBV6-5 to TRBJ1-2; weak D call: TRBD1 (5 bases). Germline CDR1 reads MNHEY; CDR2 reads SVGAGI. The CDR3 is made up of 13 amino acids. The V gene lost 2 bases and the J gene lost 5 bases, with 9 bases spanning the gap. The CDR3 DNA sequence: TGTGCCAGCAGTTACACGGGGGGGTATGGCTACACCTTC. Protein product: CASSYTGGYGYTF.

The chain carries TRBV28 and TRBJ1-1, with TRBD1 as a possible D gene (5 bases). In germline, CDR1 is MDHEN, CDR2 SYDVKM. Trimming cost V 5 bases and J 0 bases, with 19 bases left between them. The CDR3 runs to 17 residues. CDR3 coding DNA: TGTGCCAGCAGTCCGAGGAGGGGAGGGGCTTTGAACACTGAAGCTTTCTTT. As protein: CASSPRRGGALNTEAFF.

This clone appeared a single time. The V call is TRBV7-9, the J call TRBJ2-1, with D perhaps TRBD1 or TRBD2 (6 bases each). The germline V and J ends were trimmed by 5 bases and 0 bases, with 17 bases remaining between them. CDR3 length: 17 residues. Per germline, CDR1 SEHNR and CDR2 FQNEAQ (reference sequence). The CDR3 bases are TGTGCCAGCAGCCTCCGGGGGCCTACAGACTCCTACAATGAGCAGTTCTTC. This translates into CASSLRGPTDSYNEQFF.

The chain is built from TRBV18 and TRBJ1-4; weak D call: TRBD1 (6 bases). Germline V lookup: CDR1 KGHSH, CDR2 LQKENI. Trimming cost V 3 bases and J 5 bases, with 7 bases left between them. The CDR3 contains 13 residues. CDR3 protein: CASSPGANEKLFF. CDR3 coding DNA: TGTGCCAGCTCACCGGGGGCGAATGAAAAACTGTTTTTT.

The chain joins TRBV28 to TRBJ2-3; a weak D match, TRBD2 (6 bases). The germline V gene has CDR1 MDHEN and CDR2 SYDVKM. The CDR3 length is 13 residues. The ends were cut back, 4 bases at V and 7 bases at J, with 12 bases in the middle. The CDR3 DNA follows: TGTGCCAGCAGTTCCAAGCGGGTGTATACGCAGTATTTT. It translates to CASSSKRVYTQYF.

This chain uses TRBV5-6 with TRBJ2-7; tentatively, D is TRBD1 (5 bases). The germline V and J ends were trimmed by 4 bases and 0 bases, with 14 bases remaining between them. CDR3 length equals 15 residues. CDR1 and CDR2 from the germline V gene are SGHDT and YYEEEE. CDR3 sequence (DNA): TGTGCCAGCAGCCGAATACCGACAGTCTCCTACGAGCAGTACTTC. Protein: CASSRIPTVSYEQYF.

This clone was detected a few times. The V call is TRBV5-1, the J call TRBJ2-7; the match to TRBD1 covers 7 bases. J lost 6 bases, V lost 5 bases, and 5 bases had no gene match. The germline gives CDR1 SGHRS, CDR2 YFSETQ. This CDR3 has 12 residues. CDR3 coding DNA: TGCGCCAGCAGAGACAGGGAGAGCGAGCAGTACTTC. This sequence encodes CASRDRESEQYF.

The chain joins TRBV27 to TRBJ1-1; no reliable D call. Trimming cost V 3 bases and J 2 bases, with 7 bases left between them. The CDR3 has 13 residues. Germline lookup yields CDR1 MNHEY and CDR2 SMNVEV (reference sequence). This CDR3 is CASSLQENTEAFF. The CDR3 region has the DNA TGTGCCAGCAGTTTGCAAGAAAACACTGAAGCTTTCTTT.

The chain joins TRBV5-1 to TRBJ2-2, with D uncertain. The germline V and J ends were trimmed by 5 bases and 1 base, with 9 bases remaining between them. The length of the CDR3 is 14 residues. Germline lookup yields CDR1 SGHRS and CDR2 YFSETQ. This CDR3 is CASRPERNTGELFF. The CDR3, as DNA: TGCGCCAGCAGGCCAGAACGGAACACCGGGGAGCTGTTTTTT.

The rearrangement joins TRBV6-5 to TRBJ1-1; D ambiguous. Germline V lookup: CDR1 MNHEY, CDR2 SVGAGI. Trimming took 2 bases from V and 5 from J, leaving 15 bases between them. The CDR3 consists of 15 residues. In DNA, the CDR3 is TGTGCCAGCAGTTACAGTGAACTTACCCTTACTGAAGCTTTCTTT. Amino acids: CASSYSELTLTEAFF.

Only one count was recorded for this clone. The chain joins TRBV7-2 to TRBJ2-2, with a weak D call TRBD1 (6 bases). The CDR3 contains 15 residues. Germline CDR1 and CDR2: SGHTA and FQGNSA. Between the trimmed V and J ends, which lost 5 bases and 6 bases, there was a span of 16 bases. The CDR3 loop reads CASSAGQWGAGELFF. The CDR3, as DNA: TGTGCCAGCAGCGCCGGACAGTGGGGAGCCGGGGAGCTGTTTTTT.

The J gene is TRBJ1-5, the V gene TRBV6-1; D remains ambiguous. This CDR3 is built from 15 residues. V lost 4 bases to trimming and J lost 4 bases, with 14 bases between them. Germline values: CDR1 MNHNS, CDR2 SASEGT. Here the CDR3 DNA reads TGTGCCAGCAGTGGGGTCGTTAGGGTGAATCAGCCCCAGCATTTT. Translating it yields CASSGVVRVNQPQHF.

The chain is built from TRBV7-6 and TRBJ1-1; D remains ambiguous. Germline CDR1 SGHVS, CDR2 FNYEAQ. The CDR3 extends over 12 amino acids. V lost 6 bases and J 5 bases, leaving 10 bases between the germline ends. CDR3 in DNA: TGTGCCAGCAGTTCGGGTGGGACTGAAGCTTTCTTT. Protein sequence: CASSSGGTEAFF.

The V gene is TRBV6-4, the J gene TRBJ2-7; unclear D gene. V lost 9 bases, J lost 3 bases, and 15 bases lay in between. This CDR3 contains 13 residues. Looked up from germline, CDR1 is MRHNA and CDR2 is SNTAGT. The CDR3 protein is CARTANYDYEQYF. In nucleotides, the CDR3 is TGTGCCAGAACGGCTAACTATGACTACGAGCAGTACTTC.

The chain combines TRBV7-2 with TRBJ2-6; no definite D call. This CDR3 comprises 19 residues. Germline V gives CDR1 SGHTA, CDR2 FQGNSA. The V and J ends lost 5 bases and 1 base respectively, with 21 bases between them. The CDR3 here is CASSPRTTLSFSGANVLTF. CDR3 bases: TGTGCCAGCAGCCCACGAACAACCCTGTCCTTTTCTGGGGCCAACGTCCTGACTTTC.

The chain is built from TRBV27 and TRBJ2-1, with D tentatively TRBD1 or TRBD2 (7 bases each). V lost 7 bases to trimming and J lost 7 bases, with 17 bases between them. CDR3 length: 14 amino acids. In germline, CDR1 is MNHEY, CDR2 SMNVEV (reference sequence). CDR3 in DNA: TGTGCCAGCACCCACGGGACAGCGGGAAATGAGCAGTTCTTC. Translating it yields CASTHGTAGNEQFF.

The CDR3 here is CASSFRQGGNQPQHF. The CDR3 nucleotides read TGTGCCAGTAGTTTCCGACAGGGCGGCAATCAGCCCCAGCATTTT. This rearrangement joins TRBV19 to TRBJ1-5; 7 nucleotides align to TRBD1. J was trimmed by 2 bases and V by 5 bases; bases with no gene match: 6. In germline, CDR1 is LNHDA, CDR2 SQIVND (reference sequence). This CDR3 contains 15 residues.

This clone was seen more than once but under ten times. The V call is TRBV27, the J call TRBJ1-5; weak D call: TRBD1 (5 bases). CDR3 length equals 15 residues. The V gene lost 4 bases and the J gene lost 3 bases, with 13 bases spanning the gap. Per the germline V gene, CDR1 is MNHEY and CDR2 is SMNVEV (reference sequence). CDR3: CASSSSVGTNQPQHF. CDR3 nucleotides: TGTGCCAGCAGTTCCTCGGTGGGGACCAATCAGCCCCAGCATTTT.